This T cell receptor beta chain was identified during a study of technical replicates of blood from several donors. Profiling relied on immunoSEQ multiplex PCR, and the TCRdb table lists in-frame clones only, not all of them. The sample includes tens of thousands of clones, 95% to 96% of them seen just once. The sequence derives from a human donor in good health. The material sequenced was T cells isolated from PBMCs.

CDR3 loop: CASSVHGQGGYEQYF. The CDR3 coding sequence is TGTGCCAGTAGTGTACACGGACAGGGGGGATACGAGCAGTACTTC. The chain carries TRBV19 and TRBJ2-7, with 10 nucleotides matching TRBD1. The CDR3 covers 15 residues. The V gene's germline CDR1 is LNHDA and CDR2 SQIVND (reference sequence). The junction had 8 bases not matched to a gene; V was cut back by 5 bases and J by 4 bases.